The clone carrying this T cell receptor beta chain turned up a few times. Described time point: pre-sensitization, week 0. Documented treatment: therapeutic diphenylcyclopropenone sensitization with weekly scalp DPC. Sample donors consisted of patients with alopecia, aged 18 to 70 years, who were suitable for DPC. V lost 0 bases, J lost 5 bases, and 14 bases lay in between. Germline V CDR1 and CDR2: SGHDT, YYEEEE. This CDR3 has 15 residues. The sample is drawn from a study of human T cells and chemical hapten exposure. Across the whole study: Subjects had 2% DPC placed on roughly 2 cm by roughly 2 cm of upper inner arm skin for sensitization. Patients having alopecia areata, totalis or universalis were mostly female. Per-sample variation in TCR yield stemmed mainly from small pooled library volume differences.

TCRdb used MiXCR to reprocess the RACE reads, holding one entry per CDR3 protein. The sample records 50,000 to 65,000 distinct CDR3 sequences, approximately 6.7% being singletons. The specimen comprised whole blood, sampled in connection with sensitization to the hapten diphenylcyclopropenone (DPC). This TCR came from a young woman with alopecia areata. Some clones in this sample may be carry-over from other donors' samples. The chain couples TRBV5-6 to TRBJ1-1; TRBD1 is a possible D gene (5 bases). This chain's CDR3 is CASSLGGRETTEAFF. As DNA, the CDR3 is TGTGCCAGCAGCTTGGGGGGCAGGGAGACTACTGAAGCTTTCTTT.